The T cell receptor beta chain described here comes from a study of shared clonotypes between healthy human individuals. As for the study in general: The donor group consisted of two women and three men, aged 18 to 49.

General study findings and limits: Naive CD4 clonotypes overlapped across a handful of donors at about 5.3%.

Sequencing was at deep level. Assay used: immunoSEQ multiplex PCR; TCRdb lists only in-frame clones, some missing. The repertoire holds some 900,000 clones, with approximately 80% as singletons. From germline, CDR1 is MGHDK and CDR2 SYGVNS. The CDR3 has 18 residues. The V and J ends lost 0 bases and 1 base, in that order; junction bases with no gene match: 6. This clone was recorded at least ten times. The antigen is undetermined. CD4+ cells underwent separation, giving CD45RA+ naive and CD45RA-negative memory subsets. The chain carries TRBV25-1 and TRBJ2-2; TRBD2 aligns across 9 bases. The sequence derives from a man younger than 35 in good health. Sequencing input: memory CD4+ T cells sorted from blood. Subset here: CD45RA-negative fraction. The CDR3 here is CASSEYSGGLGNTGELFF. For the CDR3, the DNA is TGTGCCAGCAGTGAATATAGCGGGGGCCTCGGGAACACCGGGGAGCTGTTTTTT.